This T cell receptor (beta chain) originates from a study of blood T cell repertoires in COVID-19. At the level of the study: PBMCs, B-cell-depleted T cells, or T cells provided the cDNA or gDNA that made up the material.

Sequencing used immunoSEQ multiplex PCR; TCRdb keeps in-frame clones, though not all of them. This sample has about 250,000 clones, with approximately 88% found just once. Seattle enrolled patients during active infection and tracked them longitudinally. This CDR3 has 15 residues. CDR1 is SEHNR, CDR2 FQNEAQ, per germline (reference sequence). Unmatched junction bases numbered 6, after V lost 5 bases and J lost 1 base. Sequencing was carried out using peripheral blood. The clonotype was recovered from a woman in her 30s with COVID-19, enrolled during active disease. J is TRBJ1-2 and V is TRBV7-9; 8 bases are shared with TRBD1. The chain's CDR3 is CASSGWTGSNYGYTF. DNA for the CDR3: TGTGCCAGCAGCGGTTGGACAGGGAGTAACTATGGCTACACCTTC.